This passage covers 16 T cell receptor beta chains from one sample sequenced in a study of blood T cells in healthy people across ages. A J-beta primer mix and a sample-barcoded 5' primer were used in a second PCR of about 7 to 12 cycles. MiXCR, run by TCRdb on the 5' RACE reads, gives a single entry per CDR3 protein. The table has 780,000 or so distinct CDR3 sequences, approximately 60% seen once. Material for sequencing was blood. The receptors come from a man aged 35-49 years in good health.

This chain's CDR3 is CSVTGTTNTGELFF. The CDR3 region has the DNA TGCAGCGTCACTGGGACAACGAACACCGGGGAGCTGTTTTTT. The rearrangement uses TRBV29-1 and TRBJ2-2; possible D gene TRBD1, 6 bases. Germline V gene sequence: CDR1 SQVTM, CDR2 ANQGSEA. The CDR3 is 14 amino acids. V lost 6 bases to trimming and J lost 0 bases, with 11 bases between them.

The genes are TRBV20-1 and TRBJ1-2, with TRBD1 matching 8 bases. The CDR3 has 15 residues. V dropped 0 bases and J dropped 4; count of bases not matched to a gene: 7. Germline V CDR1 and CDR2: DFQATT, SNEGSKA (reference sequence). The CDR3 sequence: CSARDGTGGAYGYTF. CDR3 DNA sequence: TGCAGTGCTAGAGATGGCACAGGGGGTGCCTATGGCTACACCTTC.

With regard to this clonotype: The junction departs from the called germline gene at one end, perhaps through a read error. The chain carries TRBV29-1 and TRBJ2-5, with D perhaps matching TRBD2 (5 bases). The CDR3 is 11 amino acids. Germline V CDR1 and CDR2: SQVTM, ANQGSEA. Here the CDR3 reads CSGEKGAEQYF. The CDR3 coding sequence is TGCAGCGGTGAAAAGGGAGCTGAGCAGTACTTC.

The rearrangement uses TRBV6-4 and TRBJ2-4, with D maybe TRBD2 (5 bases). The end of the DNA is better explained by TRBJ2-7, so the J call may be wrong. Germline values: CDR1 MRHNA, CDR2 SNTAGT. This CDR3 region has 15 residues. In DNA, the CDR3 is TGTGCCAGCAGTGACCGCGCGGGTACCTTCTACGAGCAGTACTTC. It is translated as CASSDRAGTFYEQYF.

V and J are TRBV4-2 and TRBJ2-5; 10 positions agree with TRBD2. With V trimmed by 1 base and J by 2 bases, 4 bases remained unmatched. In germline, CDR1 is LGHNA, CDR2 YNFKEQ. The CDR3 is 16 residues long. CDR3 in amino acids: CASSQVSGGAQETQYF. The CDR3 coding sequence is TGTGCCAGCAGCCAAGTGAGCGGGGGGGCTCAAGAGACCCAGTACTTC.

The rearrangement uses TRBV7-3 and TRBJ2-1; tentative D call: TRBD1 (6 bases). Germline V gene data show CDR1 as SGHTA and CDR2 as FQGTGA. This CDR3 comprises 15 residues. The V end was cut by 0 bases, the J end by 8 bases, with 14 bases between. CDR3 DNA sequence: TGTGCCAGCAGCTTAACGTTGGACAGTGGCGATGAGCAGTTCTTC. This translates into CASSLTLDSGDEQFF.

In this sample, this clonotype turned up a few times. The chain couples TRBV29-1 to TRBJ2-1, with 9 bases matching TRBD1. This CDR3 comprises 17 residues. Per the germline V gene, CDR1 is SQVTM and CDR2 is ANQGSEA. Trimming cost V 2 bases and J 0 bases; bases outside gene matches: 8. The CDR3 region has the DNA TGCAGCGTTGAAAGGGGACAGGGTGTGACCTCCTACAATGAGCAGTTCTTC. Residues: CSVERGQGVTSYNEQFF.

The chain links TRBV30 to TRBJ2-3, with D hard to call. CDR1 GTSNPN and CDR2 SVGIG come from the germline V gene (reference sequence). V shed 4 bases and J shed 4 bases, with 9 bases lying between them. This CDR3 is built from 12 residues. The CDR3 coding sequence is TGTGCCTGGACTCCCGGCTCAGATACGCAGTATTTT. It encodes CAWTPGSDTQYF.

This sequence joins TRBV20-1 and TRBJ2-3; TRBD1 matches at 10 bases. J gave up 6 bases and V 4 bases, and 10 bases lay outside the gene matches. The germline V gene has CDR1 DFQATT and CDR2 SNEGSKA (reference sequence). This CDR3 is 15 amino acids long. The CDR3 sequence is CSATGQGGPTDTQYF. In nucleotides, the CDR3 is TGCAGTGCTACCGGACAGGGGGGTCCCACGGATACGCAGTATTTT.

In this sample, this clonotype turned up once. The chain combines TRBV7-2 with TRBJ2-7, with a possible D match to TRBD2 (6 bases). The CDR3 extends over 15 amino acids. Germline V gives CDR1 SGHTA, CDR2 FQGNSA. Deletions cut 1 base from V and 2 bases from J, with 12 bases between. The CDR3 DNA reads TGTGCCAGCAGCTTAGGGCGCGGGAATCCCTACGAGCAGTACTTC. Translating gives CASSLGRGNPYEQYF.

This clonotype was seen a few times. The rearrangement uses TRBV10-3 and TRBJ2-4; 10 bases align to TRBD1. The assigned J gene may be wrong: the sequence end matches TRBJ2-7 better. The CDR3 has 16 amino acids. From germline, CDR1 is ENHRY and CDR2 SYGVKD. The CDR3 reads CAISDHGQGGVYEQYF. The CDR3 nucleotides read TGTGCCATCAGTGACCATGGACAGGGGGGGGTCTACGAGCAGTACTTC.

The V and J genes are TRBV29-1 and TRBJ2-3; 12 bases fit TRBD2. There are 15 residues in the CDR3. V was pared by 3 bases and J by 3 bases, with 4 bases of the junction left unmatched. Looked up from germline, CDR1 is SQVTM and CDR2 is ANQGSEA. This CDR3 reads CSVDPLAGGTDTQYF. The CDR3 nucleotides are TGCAGCGTTGATCCCCTAGCGGGGGGGACAGATACGCAGTATTTT.

This clonotype appeared a few times. J is TRBJ2-5 and V is TRBV10-2; D is possibly TRBD1 or TRBD2 (5 bases each). TRBJ2-7 explains the end of the DNA better; the J call may be wrong. Germline CDR1 and CDR2: WSHSY and SAAADI. This CDR3 is built from 11 residues. CDR3 protein: CASDGGNEQYF. The CDR3 DNA follows: TGCGCCAGCGATGGGGGTAACGAGCAGTACTTC.

This clonotype turned up a few times. This chain uses TRBV18 with TRBJ2-1; TRBD1 is a possible D gene (6 bases). The CDR3 contains 15 residues. V was shortened by 3 bases and J by 1 base, with 10 bases between the two germline ends. Germline CDR1 reads KGHSH; CDR2 reads LQKENI. The CDR3 is CASSPTGTSYNEQFF. In DNA form, the CDR3 reads TGTGCCAGCTCACCGACCGGGACATCCTACAATGAGCAGTTCTTC.

V usage is TRBV7-3 and J usage is TRBJ2-1, with 7 bases fitting TRBD2. Germline V gene lookup returns CDR1 SGHTA and CDR2 FQGTGA. The J segment lost 6 bases and the V segment lost 1 base, leaving 9 bases of the junction unmatched. CDR3 size: 16 residues. CDR3 protein: CASSLSGSWVGNEQFF. As DNA, the CDR3 is TGTGCCAGCAGCTTAAGCGGGAGTTGGGTTGGCAATGAGCAGTTCTTC.

The chain links TRBV11-3 to TRBJ1-5; perhaps TRBD1 as D (5 bases). The V end was cut by 5 bases, the J end by 9 bases, with 20 bases between. The CDR3 length is 15 residues. CDR1 and CDR2 from the germline V gene are SGHNT and YENEEA. CDR3 coding DNA: TGTGCCAGCAGCCAAGGTGGGTCAGGGAGTTCGCCCCAGCATTTT. Its protein product is CASSQGGSGSSPQHF.